This T cell receptor beta chain emerged from a study of T cell repertoires in cytomegalovirus infection. Whole-study context: Indicated by public TCR beta signatures were CMV infection and matching HLA type.

This clonotype has more than one count but fewer than ten. Antigen specificity is unknown. This CDR3 is built from 14 residues. Per germline, CDR1 SGDLS and CDR2 YYNGEE. After removal of 7 bases from V and 3 bases from J, the junction contained 10 bases not matched to a gene. TCRdb reprocessed the reads via MiXCR and lists one record per CDR3 protein. The table includes 200,000 to 250,000 distinct CDR3 sequences, 22% detected once. Broader study findings: Clonotypes of TCR beta that were HLA-C-restricted and CMV-specific dominated the ex vivo response. The cumulative frequency of public TCR beta families identified carriers of CMV plus the relevant HLA.

The material sequenced was CD8+ T cells from PBMCs. V is TRBV9 and J is TRBJ2-7; 7 positions agree with TRBD1. This clonotype originated in a human donor in good health (CMV status not recorded). Some clones in this sample may be carry-over from other donors' samples. DNA of the CDR3: TGTGCCAGCCATCCGGGATCAGGGGGCTACGAGCAGTACTTC. Protein product: CASHPGSGGYEQYF.